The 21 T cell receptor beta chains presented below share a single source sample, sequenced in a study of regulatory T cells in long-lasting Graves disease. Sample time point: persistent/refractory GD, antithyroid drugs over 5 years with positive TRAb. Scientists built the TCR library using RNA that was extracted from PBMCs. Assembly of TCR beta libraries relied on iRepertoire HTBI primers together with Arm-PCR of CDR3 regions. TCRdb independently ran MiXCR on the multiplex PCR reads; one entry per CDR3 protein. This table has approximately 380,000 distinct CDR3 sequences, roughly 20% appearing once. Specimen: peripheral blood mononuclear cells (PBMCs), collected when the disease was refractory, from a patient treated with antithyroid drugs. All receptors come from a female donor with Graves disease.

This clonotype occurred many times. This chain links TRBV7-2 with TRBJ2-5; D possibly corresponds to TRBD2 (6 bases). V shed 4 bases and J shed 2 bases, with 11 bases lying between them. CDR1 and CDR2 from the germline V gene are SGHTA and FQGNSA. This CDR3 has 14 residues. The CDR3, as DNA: TGTGCCAGCAGCTGGGACTCGACGCAAGAGACCCAGTACTTC. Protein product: CASSWDSTQETQYF. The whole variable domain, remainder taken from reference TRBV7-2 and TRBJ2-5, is GAGVSQSPSNKVTEKGKDVELRCDPISGHTALYWYRQSLGQGLEFLIYFQGNSAPDKSGLPSDRFSAERTGGSVSTLTIQRTQQEDSAVYLCASSWDSTQETQYFGPGTRLLVL.

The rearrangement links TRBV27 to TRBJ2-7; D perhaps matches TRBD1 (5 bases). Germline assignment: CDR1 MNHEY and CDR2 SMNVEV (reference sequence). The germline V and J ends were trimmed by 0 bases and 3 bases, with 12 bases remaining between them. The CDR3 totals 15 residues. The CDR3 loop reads CASSLSLDSHYEQYF. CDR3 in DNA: TGTGCCAGCAGTTTATCGCTCGACAGCCACTACGAGCAGTACTTC.

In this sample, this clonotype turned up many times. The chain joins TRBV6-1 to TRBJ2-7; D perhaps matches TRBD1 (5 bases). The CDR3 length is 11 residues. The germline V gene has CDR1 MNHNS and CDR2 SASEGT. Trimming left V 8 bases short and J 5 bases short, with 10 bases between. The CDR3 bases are TGTGCCAGCTCGAGACAGCACGAGCAGTACTTC. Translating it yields CASSRQHEQYF.

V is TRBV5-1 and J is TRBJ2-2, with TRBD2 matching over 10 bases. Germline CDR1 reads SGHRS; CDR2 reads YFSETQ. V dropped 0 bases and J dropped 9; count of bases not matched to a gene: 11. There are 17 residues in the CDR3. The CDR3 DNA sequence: TGCGCCAGCAGCTTGGGCCCCAGCGGGAGGGCCAATAGGGAGCTGTTTTTT. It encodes CASSLGPSGRANRELFF.

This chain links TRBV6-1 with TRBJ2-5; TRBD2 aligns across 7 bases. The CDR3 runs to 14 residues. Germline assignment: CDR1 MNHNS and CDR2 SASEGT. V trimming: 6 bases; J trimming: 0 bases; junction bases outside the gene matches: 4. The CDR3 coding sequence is TGTGCCAGCAGAGCGGGACGGTACCAAGAGACCCAGTACTTC. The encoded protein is CASRAGRYQETQYF.

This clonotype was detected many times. The CDR3 DNA is TGTGCCAGCAGCGGGGGACTAGCGGGAGCGCGGGAGACCCAGTACTTC. It codes for CASSGGLAGARETQYF. The V gene is TRBV7-2, the J gene TRBJ2-5, with 14 positions matching TRBD2. The CDR3 has 16 amino acids. Germline CDR1 SGHTA, CDR2 FQGNSA. Germline trimming cut 5 bases from V and 5 bases from J; bases unmatched to any gene: 7.

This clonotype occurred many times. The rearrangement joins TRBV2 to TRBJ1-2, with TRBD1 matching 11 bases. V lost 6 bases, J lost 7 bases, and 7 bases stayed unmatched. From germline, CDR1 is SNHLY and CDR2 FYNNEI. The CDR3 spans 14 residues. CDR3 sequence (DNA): TGTGCCAGCAGAGACCGGACAGGGGGCCCTGGCTACACCTTC. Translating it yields CASRDRTGGPGYTF.

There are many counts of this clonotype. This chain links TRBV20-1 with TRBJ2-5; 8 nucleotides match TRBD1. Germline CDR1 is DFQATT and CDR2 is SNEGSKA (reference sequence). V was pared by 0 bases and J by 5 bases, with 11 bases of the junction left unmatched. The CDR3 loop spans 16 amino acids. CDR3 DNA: TGCAGTGCTAGAGACCCGCAGGGACAGGCGATCGAGACCCAGTACTTC. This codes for CSARDPQGQAIETQYF.

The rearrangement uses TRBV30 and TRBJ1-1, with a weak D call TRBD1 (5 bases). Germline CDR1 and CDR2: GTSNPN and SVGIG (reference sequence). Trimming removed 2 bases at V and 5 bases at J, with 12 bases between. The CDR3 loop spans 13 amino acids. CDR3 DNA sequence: TGTGCCTGGAGTCCGGGGAGGGGTACTGAAGCTTTCTTT. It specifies CAWSPGRGTEAFF. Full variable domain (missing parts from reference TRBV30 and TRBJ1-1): SQTIHQWPATLVQPVGSPLSLECTVEGTSNPNLYWYRQAAGRGLQLLFYSVGIGQISSEVPQNLSASRPQDRQFILSSKKLLLSDSGFYLCAWSPGRGTEAFFGQGTRLTVV.

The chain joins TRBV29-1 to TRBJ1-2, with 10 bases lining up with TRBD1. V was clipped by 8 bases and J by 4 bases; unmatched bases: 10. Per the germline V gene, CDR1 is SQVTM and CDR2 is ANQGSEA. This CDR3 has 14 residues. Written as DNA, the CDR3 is TGCAGCACCGGGACAGGGGCCGGCGGCTATGGCTACACCTTC. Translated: CSTGTGAGGYGYTF.

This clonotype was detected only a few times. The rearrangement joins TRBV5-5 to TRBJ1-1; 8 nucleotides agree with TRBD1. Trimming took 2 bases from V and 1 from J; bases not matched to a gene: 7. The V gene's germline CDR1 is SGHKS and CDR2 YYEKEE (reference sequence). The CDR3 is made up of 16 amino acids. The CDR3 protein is CASSFGQGGKNTEAFF. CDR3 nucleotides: TGTGCCAGCAGCTTCGGACAGGGAGGAAAGAACACTGAAGCTTTCTTT. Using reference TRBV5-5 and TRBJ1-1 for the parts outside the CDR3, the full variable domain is DAGVTQSPTHLIKTRGQQVTLRCSPISGHKSVSWYQQVLGQGPQFIFQYYEKEERGRGNFPDRFSARQFPNYSSELNVNALLLGDSALYLCASSFGQGGKNTEAFFGQGTRLTVV.

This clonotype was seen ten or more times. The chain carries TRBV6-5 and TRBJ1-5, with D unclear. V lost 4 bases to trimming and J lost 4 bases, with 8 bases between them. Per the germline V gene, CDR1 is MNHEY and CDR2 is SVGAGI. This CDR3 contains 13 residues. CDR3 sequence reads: CASSLDYNQPQHF. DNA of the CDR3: TGTGCCAGCAGTTTGGATTATAATCAGCCCCAGCATTTT.

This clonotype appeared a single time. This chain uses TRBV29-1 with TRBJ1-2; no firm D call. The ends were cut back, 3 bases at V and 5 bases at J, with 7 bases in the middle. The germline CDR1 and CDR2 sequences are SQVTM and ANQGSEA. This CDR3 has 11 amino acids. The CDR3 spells CSVDLSYGYTF. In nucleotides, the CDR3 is TGCAGCGTTGATTTATCGTATGGCTACACCTTC.

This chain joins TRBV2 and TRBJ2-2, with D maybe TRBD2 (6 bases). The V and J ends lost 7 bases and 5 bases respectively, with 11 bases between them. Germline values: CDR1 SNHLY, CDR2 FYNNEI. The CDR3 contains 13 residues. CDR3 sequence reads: CASTIRETGELFF. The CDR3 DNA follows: TGTGCCAGCACAATCCGGGAGACCGGGGAGCTGTTTTTT.

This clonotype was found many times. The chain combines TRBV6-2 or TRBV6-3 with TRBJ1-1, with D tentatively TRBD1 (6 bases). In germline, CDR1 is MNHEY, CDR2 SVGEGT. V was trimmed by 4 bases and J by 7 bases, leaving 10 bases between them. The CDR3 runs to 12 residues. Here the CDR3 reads CASSSGTIEAFF. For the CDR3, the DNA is TGTGCCAGCAGTTCTGGGACAATTGAAGCTTTCTTT.

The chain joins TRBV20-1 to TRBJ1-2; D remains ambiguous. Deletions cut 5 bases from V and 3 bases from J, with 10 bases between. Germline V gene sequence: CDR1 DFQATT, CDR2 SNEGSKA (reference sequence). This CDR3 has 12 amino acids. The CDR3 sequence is CSADDTDYGYTF. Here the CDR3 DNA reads TGCAGTGCTGACGACACGGACTATGGCTACACCTTC.

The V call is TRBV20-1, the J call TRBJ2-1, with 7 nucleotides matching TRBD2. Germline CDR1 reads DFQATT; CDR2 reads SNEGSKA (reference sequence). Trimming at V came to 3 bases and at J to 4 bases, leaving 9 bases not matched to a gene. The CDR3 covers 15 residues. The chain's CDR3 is CSASLAELVYNEQFF. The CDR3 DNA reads TGCAGTGCTAGCCTAGCGGAGTTAGTTTACAATGAGCAGTTCTTC.

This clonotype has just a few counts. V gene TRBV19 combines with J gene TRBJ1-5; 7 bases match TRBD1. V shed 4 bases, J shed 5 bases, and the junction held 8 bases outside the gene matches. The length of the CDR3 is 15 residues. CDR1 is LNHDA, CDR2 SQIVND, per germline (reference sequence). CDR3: CASSRQGDSDQPQHF. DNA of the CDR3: TGTGCCAGTAGTAGACAAGGGGACAGCGATCAGCCCCAGCATTTT.

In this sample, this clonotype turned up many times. CDR3: CAWRGQGHTEAFF. In DNA form, the CDR3 reads TGTGCCTGGAGAGGACAGGGACATACTGAAGCTTTCTTT. The chain carries TRBV30 and TRBJ1-1; 8 nucleotides line up with TRBD1. The CDR3 runs to 13 residues. The ends lost 3 bases at V and 5 bases at J; junction bases unmatched: 5. Germline V gives CDR1 GTSNPN, CDR2 SVGIG (reference sequence).

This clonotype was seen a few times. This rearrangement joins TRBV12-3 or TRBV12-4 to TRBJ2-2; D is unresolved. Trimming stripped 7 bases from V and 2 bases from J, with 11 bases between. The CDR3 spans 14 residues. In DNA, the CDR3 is TGTGCCAGCACTCTCACGGGCAACACCGGGGAGCTGTTTTTT. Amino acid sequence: CASTLTGNTGELFF.

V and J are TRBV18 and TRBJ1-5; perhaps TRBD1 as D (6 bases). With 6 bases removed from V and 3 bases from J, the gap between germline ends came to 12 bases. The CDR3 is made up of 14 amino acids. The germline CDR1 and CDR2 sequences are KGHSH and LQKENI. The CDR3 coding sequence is TGTGCCAGCTCCCCCAGGGGAATCAATCAGCCCCAGCATTTT. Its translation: CASSPRGINQPQHF.